This T cell receptor (beta chain) appears in the sequencing data of a study of long-term antiretroviral therapy in people with HIV (dated by TCRdb to the early 2020s). Background on the whole study: The earliest samples were collected approximately a decade before the 2015 WHO recommendation for immediate ART, a period when ART was typically delayed until CD4 counts fell. A retrospective serial study tested whether ART initiation and durable HIV suppression were associated with changes in peripheral blood TRB repertoire composition and diversity. The cohort contributed about 200 cryopreserved PBMC samples from 30 adults with confirmed HIV infection, collected serially over a mean of around 6 years (range 1-12). Among the approximately 30 participants with HIV, eleven were female. No cross-contamination during QIAcube processing was shown when test extractions of a monoclonal T-cell line were performed alongside about 30 polyclonal samples.

General conclusions and limits of the study: A significant increase in TRB diversity was found to be associated with ART initiation, although TRB diversity was observed to remain significantly below that of transplant donor controls even after long-term ART. Inferences about post-ART repertoire changes were limited because no data were available on ART adherence, viral resistance or therapy changes. Since PBMC availability was limited, sequencing covered only the TCR beta chain, with no alpha chain pairing. Expanded TRB clones identified before ART initiation dominated the repertoire at all time points, although this dominance fluctuated and declined in many PLHIV after ART. HIV repertoires had narrower CDR3 length ranges than controls, and the network structure suggested an antigen-experienced repertoire that shifted only slightly toward naive after ART. The samples span the years 2004 to 2017, and the ART regimens used may be less effective than current regimens. Because pre-ART samples had limited cell numbers, profiling was done on unsorted PBMC rather than on sorted CD4+ and CD8+ T cells.

The immunoSEQ hsTCRB v3.0 assay was used at survey level resolution to sequence the TRB variable region. The targeted TRB sequencing depth was roughly 35,000-50,000 T-cell genomes per sample. An Illumina MiSeq with a v3 150-cycle kit was used to sequence the pooled TRB libraries. On the study's bioinformatics: Repertoire analysis ran in R within a reproducible Nextflow workflow covering QC, data transformation and analysis. LymphoSeq2, an R package for AIRR-Seq data exploration, was used to implement custom analyses. Four samples yielding fewer than 5000 total TRB sequences were excluded, leaving 150 to 200 analyzed HIV repertoires. Among the approximately 200 retained HIV repertoires, fewer than 65 were collected before ART initiation and some 130 after ART initiation. Repertoires were downsampled to 5000 TRB nucleotide sequences, and summary statistics were averaged over 100 downsampling iterations. Only TRB sequences with CDR3 regions of at least seven amino acids were retained for analysis. Diversity was assessed using a clonality score derived from Shannon entropy and using the Gini coefficient. In the repertoire networks, any two of the top 5000 CDR3 amino acid sequences were linked whenever the two sequences differed by an edit distance of one. For TRB CDR3 amino acid sequences, GLIPH2 was used to predict antigen specificity groups and MHC restriction. CDR3 amino acid sequences were matched against VDJdb and McPAS-TCR to flag known CMV, EBV, HIV or tissue antigen associations. Pre-ART, post-ART and control groups were compared with Wilcoxon signed-rank tests and Holm-Bonferroni correction. TCRdb carries this immuneACCESS record with in-frame sequences only. Its versions omit some clonotypes, under half of them owing to an unresolved V gene in the studies checked, with the rest unexplained. V, J and clone size were drawn from that table, and D and trimming were deduced from the DNA. Counted in this sample were under 15,000 clones; less than 90% of them appeared once. The leading ten clones occupy 20% to 25% of the sample.

V is cut by 1 base and J by 0 bases, and the space between the germline ends is 9 bases. From a lookup of the germline V gene, CDR1 and CDR2 are MGHDK and SYGVNS. Counted from cysteine to phenylalanine, this CDR3 has 15 amino acids. Solely the CDR3 DNA is kept, with 45 bases framed from the first base. Participants were included only if at least one PBMC sample before ART initiation and at least two post-ART samples were available. Every participant with HIV received treatment in the United States of America. Before DNA extraction, cryopreserved samples of roughly 1-10 million PBMC were thawed and washed. At the time of the earliest PBMC sample for each participant with HIV, ages ranged from about 20 to 54 years. PBMC samples from each participant spanned 1-4 timepoints before ART initiation and 2-8 timepoints after ART initiation, with a median of 7 samples. For every participant, serial HIV viral load, CD4+ T-cell count, ART history and demographic data were obtained. A Qiagen kit on a QIAcube was used to extract genomic DNA from unsorted PBMC, with samples processed in batches of 12.

As concerns this clone: The antigen it binds to is not known. No base quality information exists; no much larger clone differs at one position.

The source material was unsorted PBMCs, sampled 2.1 years after starting antiretroviral therapy. The chain links TRBV25-1 with TRBJ1-1; no D gene call is confident. The receptor comes from a woman between 40 and 50 years old with HIV. The base sequence is TGTGCCAGCAGTGAATCTGCTATCATGAACACTGAAGCTTTCTTT. Translation gives CASSESAIMNTEAFF.